The 19 T cell receptor beta chains below come from one sample, sequenced in a study of T cells in Graves' hyperthyroidism and ophthalmopathy. Amplification of TCR beta CDR3 regions used RNA as the template. HTBI primers were used for first-round RT-PCR of the TCR CDR3. Via MiXCR, TCRdb re-called the multiplex PCR reads, giving one row per CDR3 protein. The sample has approximately 720,000 distinct CDR3 sequences; about 19% are singletons. Sequenced input: blood. Receptors were obtained from a woman in her forties or fifties with Graves' hyperthyroidism that later progressed to Graves' ophthalmopathy.

The table lists this clonotype with many counts. The chain links TRBV12-3 or TRBV12-4 to TRBJ1-5, with D maybe TRBD1 (5 bases). The V end lost 0 bases, the J end lost 5 bases, and 11 bases lay between the germline ends. The CDR3 length is 15 residues. CDR3 in DNA: TGTGCCAGCAGTTTAGCGGGGACCCCCGATCAGCCCCAGCATTTT. Translation gives CASSLAGTPDQPQHF.

This clonotype showed up many times. This rearrangement joins TRBV20-1 to TRBJ1-1; TRBD1 is a possible D gene (5 bases). Germline V gene sequence: CDR1 DFQATT, CDR2 SNEGSKA (reference sequence). The CDR3 runs to 13 residues. V was clipped by 4 bases and J by 0 bases, with 9 bases between them. CDR3 sequence (DNA): TGCAGTGCTACCGACAGTGTGAACACTGAAGCTTTCTTT. Encoded protein: CSATDSVNTEAFF.

This clonotype appeared many times. The chain recombines TRBV7-9 with TRBJ2-7; D gene uncertain. Germline V gene sequence: CDR1 SEHNR, CDR2 FQNEAQ (reference sequence). Trimming took 1 base from V and 0 from J, leaving 7 bases between them. This CDR3 is built from 14 residues. The CDR3 reads CASSLGLSSYEQYF. The CDR3 DNA reads TGTGCCAGCAGCTTAGGACTCAGCTCCTACGAGCAGTACTTC.

In the case of this clonotype: Given a much more abundant clone one base away, this may be a read error. The chain couples TRBV27 to TRBJ1-2; perhaps TRBD1 as D (6 bases). Germline V CDR1 and CDR2: MNHEY, SMNVEV (reference sequence). The V gene lost 2 bases and the J gene lost 7 bases, with 11 bases spanning the gap. The CDR3 contains 13 residues. The CDR3 bases are TGTGCCAGCAGTTTAGGAGGGGGGCCTGGCTACACCTTC. It codes for CASSLGGGPGYTF.

There are many counts of this clonotype. V is TRBV6-5 and J is TRBJ2-1; 7 nucleotides match TRBD1. The CDR3 length is 16 residues. Germline V gene sequence: CDR1 MNHEY, CDR2 SVGAGI. J gave up 2 bases and V 2 bases, and 6 bases lay outside the gene matches. The CDR3: CASSYGARGPYNEQFF. CDR3 DNA: TGTGCCAGCAGTTACGGTGCGAGGGGGCCCTACAATGAGCAGTTCTTC.

Many counts were recorded for this clonotype. The rearrangement links TRBV29-1 to TRBJ2-1, with TRBD1 as a possible D gene (6 bases). Trimming shortened V by 1 base and J by 5 bases, and 15 bases separated the two germline ends. The CDR3 covers 15 residues. CDR1 is SQVTM, CDR2 ANQGSEA, per germline. CDR3 coding DNA: TGCAGCGTTGAAGGGGCCAGGGGATTCGACAATGAGCAGTTCTTC. As protein: CSVEGARGFDNEQFF.

This clonotype has a count of ten or more. The chain uses TRBV5-1 and TRBJ1-1; TRBD1 matches 10 bases. This CDR3 has 18 amino acids. Germline CDR1 SGHRS, CDR2 YFSETQ. The J segment lost 4 bases and the V segment lost 0 bases, leaving 12 bases of the junction unmatched. As DNA, the CDR3 is TGCGCCAGCAGCTTGGAAGGGACAGGGGACTCGGTTGGCACTGAAGCTTTCTTT. It yields the protein CASSLEGTGDSVGTEAFF.

This clonotype was observed a few times. The chain carries TRBV6-5 and TRBJ1-5; perhaps TRBD1 as D (5 bases). The V gene lost 0 bases and the J gene lost 4 bases, with 13 bases spanning the gap. This CDR3 spans 16 amino acids. The germline V gene has CDR1 MNHEY and CDR2 SVGAGI. The CDR3 reads CASSYSKVGGNQPQHF. CDR3 DNA sequence: TGTGCCAGCAGTTACTCGAAGGTCGGGGGAAATCAGCCCCAGCATTTT.

This clonotype was picked up many times. J is TRBJ2-1 and V is TRBV20-1, with D maybe TRBD2 (6 bases). CDR1 is DFQATT and CDR2 is SNEGSKA in the germline V gene (reference sequence). The CDR3 runs 17 residues. With 2 bases removed from V and 0 bases from J, the gap between germline ends came to 17 bases. The CDR3 spells CSARPTRVLRSYNEQFF. In nucleotides, the CDR3 is TGCAGTGCTAGACCGACTAGGGTACTTCGCTCCTACAATGAGCAGTTCTTC.

This clonotype was recorded at least ten times. V gene TRBV2 combines with J gene TRBJ1-1; 10 nucleotides match TRBD1. After removal of 9 bases from V and 6 bases from J, the junction contained 10 bases not matched to a gene. The CDR3 spans 14 residues. The germline V gene encodes CDR1 SNHLY and CDR2 FYNNEI. The CDR3: CASRTGTGVSEAFF. In DNA, the CDR3 is TGTGCCAGTAGAACCGGGACAGGGGTATCTGAAGCTTTCTTT.

This clonotype was counted between two and nine times. The CDR3 loop reads CASPRTNTGELFF. CDR3 sequence (DNA): TGTGCCAGCCCCCGAACGAACACCGGGGAGCTGTTTTTT. The chain uses TRBV6-1 and TRBJ2-2; D unclear. The V gene's germline CDR1 is MNHNS and CDR2 SASEGT. V was cut by 8 bases and J by 0 bases, with 7 bases left in between. This CDR3 comprises 13 residues.

This clonotype was seen at least ten times. The chain joins TRBV7-2 to TRBJ1-1; D is possibly TRBD1 (5 bases). There are 13 residues in the CDR3. Germline CDR1 is SGHTA and CDR2 is FQGNSA. Trimming left V 3 bases short and J 7 bases short, with 12 bases between. CDR3 DNA: TGTGCCAGCAGCTTGACAGTTAGGGATGAAGCTTTCTTT. This sequence encodes CASSLTVRDEAFF.

In its sample, this clonotype was seen a few times. The gene calls are TRBV6-5 and TRBJ2-4; D gene ambiguous. The CDR3 extends over 15 amino acids. V was clipped by 2 bases and J by 1 base, with 9 bases between them. Germline loops: CDR1 MNHEY, CDR2 SVGAGI. The CDR3 is CASSYTVGAKNIQYF. In nucleotides, the CDR3 is TGTGCCAGCAGTTACACAGTCGGGGCCAAAAACATTCAGTACTTC.

The chain uses TRBV7-9 and TRBJ1-1, with D hard to call. The CDR3 spans 15 residues. V dropped 2 bases and J dropped 0 bases, with 10 bases sitting between them. Per germline, CDR1 SEHNR and CDR2 FQNEAQ (reference sequence). The CDR3 DNA reads TGTGCCAGCAGCTTAAAGACGGCCTTGAACACTGAAGCTTTCTTT. Its protein is CASSLKTALNTEAFF.

The chain combines TRBV15 with TRBJ1-2; D call uncertain. Germline V lookup: CDR1 LNHNV, CDR2 YYDKDF (reference sequence). The CDR3 totals 14 residues. V shed 7 bases and J shed 4 bases, with 16 bases lying between them. The CDR3 here is CATTSPPGIYGYTF. The CDR3 nucleotides read TGTGCCACCACCTCACCGCCGGGGATCTATGGCTACACCTTC.

Ten or more counts support this clonotype. The chain has TRBV12-3 or TRBV12-4 and TRBJ1-2; D unresolved. V was shortened by 3 bases and J by 3 bases, with 8 bases between the two germline ends. This CDR3 has 13 residues. The CDR3 nucleotides are TGTGCCAGCAGTTTCATCCCTGACTATGGCTACACCTTC. Its protein product is CASSFIPDYGYTF.

This clonotype was counted a single time. The junction departs from germline at one end; a sequencing error may be responsible. The rearrangement uses TRBV14 and TRBJ2-7; D is unresolved. Germline values: CDR1 SGHDN, CDR2 FVKESK. The CDR3 totals 12 residues. The CDR3, as DNA: TGTGCCAGCAGCCCGGATACCTACGGGCAGTACTTC. As protein: CASSPDTYGQYF.

This chain's CDR3 is CASSSKQAQETQYF. The DNA of the CDR3 is TGTGCCAGCAGCTCCAAACAGGCCCAAGAGACCCAGTACTTC. V usage is TRBV7-6 and J usage is TRBJ2-5, with D perhaps matching TRBD1 (5 bases). This CDR3 contains 14 residues. Germline V gives CDR1 SGHVS, CDR2 FNYEAQ. Trimming removed 4 bases at V and 1 base at J, with 10 bases between.

The table lists this clonotype with a few counts. The chain couples TRBV10-3 to TRBJ2-3, with TRBD1 matching over 10 bases. V lost 5 bases, J lost 4 bases, and 3 bases stayed unmatched. Germline lookup yields CDR1 ENHRY and CDR2 SYGVKD. The CDR3 covers 14 residues. The CDR3 coding sequence is TGTGCCATCAGTCCGGGACAGGGGTCAGATACGCAGTATTTT. Translation: CAISPGQGSDTQYF.